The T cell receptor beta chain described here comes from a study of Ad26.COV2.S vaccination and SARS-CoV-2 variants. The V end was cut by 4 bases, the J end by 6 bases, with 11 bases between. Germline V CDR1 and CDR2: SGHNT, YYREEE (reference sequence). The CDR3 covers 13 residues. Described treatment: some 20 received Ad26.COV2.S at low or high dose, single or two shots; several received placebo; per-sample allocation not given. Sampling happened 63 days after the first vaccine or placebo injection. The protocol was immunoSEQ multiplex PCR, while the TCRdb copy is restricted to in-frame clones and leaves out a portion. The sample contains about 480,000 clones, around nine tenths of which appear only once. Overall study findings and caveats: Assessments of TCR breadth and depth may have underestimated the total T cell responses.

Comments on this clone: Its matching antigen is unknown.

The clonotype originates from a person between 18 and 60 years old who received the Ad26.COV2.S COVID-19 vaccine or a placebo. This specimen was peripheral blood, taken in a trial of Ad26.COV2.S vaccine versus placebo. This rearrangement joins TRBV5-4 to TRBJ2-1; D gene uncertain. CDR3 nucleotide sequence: TGTGCCAGCAGCGGGTTAGTGCTCAATGAGCAGTTCTTC. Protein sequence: CASSGLVLNEQFF.